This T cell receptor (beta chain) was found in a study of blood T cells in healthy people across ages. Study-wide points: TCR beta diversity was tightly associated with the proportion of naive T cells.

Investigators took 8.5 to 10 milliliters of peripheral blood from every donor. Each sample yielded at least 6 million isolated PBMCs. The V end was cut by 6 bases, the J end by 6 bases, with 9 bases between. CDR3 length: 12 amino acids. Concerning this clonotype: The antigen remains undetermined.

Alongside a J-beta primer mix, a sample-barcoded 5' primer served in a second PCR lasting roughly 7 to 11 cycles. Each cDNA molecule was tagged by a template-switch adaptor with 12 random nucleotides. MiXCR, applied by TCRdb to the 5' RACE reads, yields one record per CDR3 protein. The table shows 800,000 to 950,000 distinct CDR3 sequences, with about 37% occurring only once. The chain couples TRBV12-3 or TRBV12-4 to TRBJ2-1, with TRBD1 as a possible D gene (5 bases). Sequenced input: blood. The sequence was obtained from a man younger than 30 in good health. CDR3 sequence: CASRDTGNEQFF. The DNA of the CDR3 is TGTGCCAGCAGAGACACAGGCAATGAGCAGTTCTTC.